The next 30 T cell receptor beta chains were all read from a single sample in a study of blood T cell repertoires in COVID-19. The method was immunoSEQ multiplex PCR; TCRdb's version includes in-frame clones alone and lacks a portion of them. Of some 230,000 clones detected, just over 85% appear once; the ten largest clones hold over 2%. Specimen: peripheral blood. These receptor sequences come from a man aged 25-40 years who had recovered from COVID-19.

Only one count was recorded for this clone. CDR3 nucleotide sequence: TGTGCCACCCAGGGGGGGAACACTGAAGCTTTCTTT. Protein sequence: CATQGGNTEAFF. V usage is TRBV7-9 and J usage is TRBJ1-1; 7 bases line up with TRBD1. CDR3 size: 12 residues. The V gene end was trimmed by 10 bases and the J gene end by 1 base; junction bases not matched to a gene: 3. CDR1 and CDR2 (germline): SEHNR, FQNEAQ (reference sequence).

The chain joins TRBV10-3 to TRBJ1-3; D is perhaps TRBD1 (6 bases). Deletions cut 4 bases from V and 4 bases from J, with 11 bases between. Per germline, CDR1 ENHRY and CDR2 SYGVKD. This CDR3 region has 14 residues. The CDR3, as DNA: TGTGCCATCAGTGTCGGGGGGCCCGGAAACACCATATATTTT. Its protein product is CAISVGGPGNTIYF.

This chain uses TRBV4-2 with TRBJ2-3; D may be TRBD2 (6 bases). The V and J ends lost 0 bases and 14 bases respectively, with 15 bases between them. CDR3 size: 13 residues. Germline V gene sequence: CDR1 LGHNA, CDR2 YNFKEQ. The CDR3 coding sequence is TGTGCCAGCAGCCAAGATCCCGGGACTCCCGTGTATTTT. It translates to CASSQDPGTPVYF.

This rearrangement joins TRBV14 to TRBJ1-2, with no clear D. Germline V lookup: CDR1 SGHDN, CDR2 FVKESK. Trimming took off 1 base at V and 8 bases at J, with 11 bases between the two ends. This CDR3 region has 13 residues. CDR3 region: CASSQVSEEGYTF. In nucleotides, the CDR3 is TGTGCCAGCAGCCAAGTTTCGGAGGAAGGCTACACCTTC.

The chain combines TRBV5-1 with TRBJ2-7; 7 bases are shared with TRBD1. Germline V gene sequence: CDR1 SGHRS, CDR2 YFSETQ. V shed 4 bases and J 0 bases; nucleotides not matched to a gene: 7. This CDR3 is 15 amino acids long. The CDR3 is CASSKGQAPSYEQYF. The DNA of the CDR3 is TGCGCCAGCAGCAAAGGACAGGCCCCCTCCTACGAGCAGTACTTC.

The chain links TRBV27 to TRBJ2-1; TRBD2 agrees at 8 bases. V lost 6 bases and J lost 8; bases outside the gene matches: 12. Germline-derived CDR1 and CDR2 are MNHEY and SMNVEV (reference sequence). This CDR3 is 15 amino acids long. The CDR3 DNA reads TGTGCCAGCAGGCTGCTCAACGGGGGGGTAGATGAGCAGTTCTTC. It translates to CASRLLNGGVDEQFF.

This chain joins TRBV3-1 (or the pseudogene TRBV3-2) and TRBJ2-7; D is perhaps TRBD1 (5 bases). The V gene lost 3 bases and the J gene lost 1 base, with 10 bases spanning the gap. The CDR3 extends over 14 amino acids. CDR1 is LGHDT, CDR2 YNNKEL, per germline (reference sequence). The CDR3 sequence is CASSHGAGSYEQYF. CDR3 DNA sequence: TGTGCCAGCAGCCATGGGGCCGGATCCTACGAGCAGTACTTC.

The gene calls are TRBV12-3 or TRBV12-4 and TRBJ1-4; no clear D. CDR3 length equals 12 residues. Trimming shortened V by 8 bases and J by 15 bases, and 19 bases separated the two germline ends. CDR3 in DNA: TGTGCCAGCGCCAGACCCCGACTACAGTTGTTTTTT. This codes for CASARPRLQLFF.

The CDR3 DNA is TGTGCCAGCAGCTCGGGACAGGGGGCCCACGAGCAGTACTTC. It encodes CASSSGQGAHEQYF. This sequence joins TRBV7-9 and TRBJ2-7; 12 nucleotides agree with TRBD1. The CDR3 loop spans 14 amino acids. Trimming took 4 bases from V and 5 from J; bases not matched to a gene: 3. Germline values: CDR1 SEHNR, CDR2 FQNEAQ (reference sequence).

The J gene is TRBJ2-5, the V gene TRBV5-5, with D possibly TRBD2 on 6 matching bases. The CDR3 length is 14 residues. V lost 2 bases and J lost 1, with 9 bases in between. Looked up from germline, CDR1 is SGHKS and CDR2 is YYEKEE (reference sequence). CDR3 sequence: CASSFGGAQETQYF. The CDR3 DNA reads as TGTGCCAGCAGCTTCGGAGGGGCCCAAGAGACCCAGTACTTC.

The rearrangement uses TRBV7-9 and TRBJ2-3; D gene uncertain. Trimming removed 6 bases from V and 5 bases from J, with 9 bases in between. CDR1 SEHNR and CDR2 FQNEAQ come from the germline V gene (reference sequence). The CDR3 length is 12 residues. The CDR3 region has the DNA TGTGCCAGCAGTTTCATACAAGATACGCAGTATTTT. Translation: CASSFIQDTQYF.

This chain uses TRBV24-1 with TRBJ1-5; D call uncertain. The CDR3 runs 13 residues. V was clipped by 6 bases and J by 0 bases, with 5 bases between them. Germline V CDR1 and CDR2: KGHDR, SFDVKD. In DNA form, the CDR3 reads TGTGCCACCAGTCAGTTTAGCAATCAGCCCCAGCATTTT. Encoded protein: CATSQFSNQPQHF.

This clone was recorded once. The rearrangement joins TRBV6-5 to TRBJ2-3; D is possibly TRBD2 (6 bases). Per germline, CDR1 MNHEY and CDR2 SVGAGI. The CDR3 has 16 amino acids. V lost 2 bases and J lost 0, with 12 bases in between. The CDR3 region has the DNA TGTGCCAGCAGTTACCACAGAGGGACTAGCACAGATACGCAGTATTTT. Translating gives CASSYHRGTSTDTQYF.

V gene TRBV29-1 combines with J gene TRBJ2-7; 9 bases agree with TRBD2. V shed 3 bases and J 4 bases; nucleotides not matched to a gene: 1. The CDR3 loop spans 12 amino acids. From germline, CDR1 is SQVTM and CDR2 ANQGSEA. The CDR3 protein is CSVELAGYEQYF. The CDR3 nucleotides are TGCAGCGTTGAGCTAGCGGGGTACGAGCAGTACTTC.

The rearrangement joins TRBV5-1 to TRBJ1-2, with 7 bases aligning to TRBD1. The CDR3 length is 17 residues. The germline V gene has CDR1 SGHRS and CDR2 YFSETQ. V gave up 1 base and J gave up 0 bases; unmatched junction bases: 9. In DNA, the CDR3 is TGCGCCAGCAGCTTGTGGGGTCCAGGGGGGTCTAACTATGGCTACACCTTC. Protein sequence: CASSLWGPGGSNYGYTF. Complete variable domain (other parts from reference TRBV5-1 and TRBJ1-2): KAGVTQTPRYLIKTRGQQVTLSCSPISGHRSVSWYQQTPGQGLQFLFEYFSETQRNKGNFPGRFSGRQFSNSRSEMNVSTLELGDSALYLCASSLWGPGGSNYGYTFGSGTRLTVV.

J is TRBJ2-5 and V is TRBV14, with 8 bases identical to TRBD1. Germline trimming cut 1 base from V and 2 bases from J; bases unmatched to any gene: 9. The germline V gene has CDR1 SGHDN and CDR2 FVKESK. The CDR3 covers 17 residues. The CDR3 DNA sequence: TGTGCCAGCAGCCAAGTATGGGGCAGGGGGCCTCAAGAGACCCAGTACTTC. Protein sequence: CASSQVWGRGPQETQYF.

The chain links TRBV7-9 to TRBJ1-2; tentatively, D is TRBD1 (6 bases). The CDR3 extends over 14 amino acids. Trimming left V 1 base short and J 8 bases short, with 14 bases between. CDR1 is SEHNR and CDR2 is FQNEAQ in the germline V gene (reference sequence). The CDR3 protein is CASSLVVGAQGYTF. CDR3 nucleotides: TGTGCCAGCAGCTTAGTGGTGGGGGCGCAAGGCTACACCTTC.

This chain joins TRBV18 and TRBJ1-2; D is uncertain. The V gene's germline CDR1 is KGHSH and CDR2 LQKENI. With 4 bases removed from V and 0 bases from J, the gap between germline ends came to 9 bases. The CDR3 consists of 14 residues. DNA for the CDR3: TGTGCCAGCTCACGAGCGGATGCTAACTATGGCTACACCTTC. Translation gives CASSRADANYGYTF.

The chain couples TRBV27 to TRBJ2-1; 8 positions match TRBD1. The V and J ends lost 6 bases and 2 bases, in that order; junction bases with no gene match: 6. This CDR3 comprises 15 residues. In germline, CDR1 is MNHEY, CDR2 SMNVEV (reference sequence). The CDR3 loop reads CASRGQVFPYNEQFF. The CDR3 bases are TGTGCCAGCAGGGGACAGGTCTTCCCCTACAATGAGCAGTTCTTC.

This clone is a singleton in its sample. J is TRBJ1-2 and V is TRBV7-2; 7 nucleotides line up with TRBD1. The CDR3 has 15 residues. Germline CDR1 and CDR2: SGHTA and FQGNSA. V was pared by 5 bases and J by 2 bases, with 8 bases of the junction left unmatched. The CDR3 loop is CASSPRTGSNYGYTF. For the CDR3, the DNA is TGTGCCAGCAGCCCCCGGACAGGCTCAAACTATGGCTACACCTTC.

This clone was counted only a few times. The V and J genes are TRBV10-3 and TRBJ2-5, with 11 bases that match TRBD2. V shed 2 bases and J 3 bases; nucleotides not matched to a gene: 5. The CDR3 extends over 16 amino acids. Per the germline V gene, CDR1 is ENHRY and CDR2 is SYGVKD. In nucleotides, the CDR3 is TGTGCCATCAGTGAGGGGCCACTAGCGGGGGAAGAGACCCAGTACTTC. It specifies CAISEGPLAGEETQYF.

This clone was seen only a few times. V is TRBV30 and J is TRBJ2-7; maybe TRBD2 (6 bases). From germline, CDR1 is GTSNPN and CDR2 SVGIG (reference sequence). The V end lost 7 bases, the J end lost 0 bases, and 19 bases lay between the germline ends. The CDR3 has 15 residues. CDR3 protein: CALLPGDWSSYEQYF. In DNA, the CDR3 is TGTGCCTTGCTCCCGGGGGACTGGAGCTCCTACGAGCAGTACTTC.

CDR3 DNA sequence: TGCAGCGTTGAAGATCGGGGGAAATCGACCGGGGAGCTGTTTTTT. This codes for CSVEDRGKSTGELFF. The rearrangement joins TRBV29-1 to TRBJ2-2; perhaps TRBD2 as D (6 bases). Germline lookup yields CDR1 SQVTM and CDR2 ANQGSEA. This CDR3 is 15 amino acids long. Trimming removed 0 bases from V and 5 bases from J, with 13 bases in between.

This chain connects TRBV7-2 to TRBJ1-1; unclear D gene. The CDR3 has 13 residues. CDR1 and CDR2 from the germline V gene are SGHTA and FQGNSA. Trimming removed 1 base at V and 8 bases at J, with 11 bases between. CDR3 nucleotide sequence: TGTGCCAGCAGCTTAGTAGGTGTACTAGAAGCTTTCTTT. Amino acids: CASSLVGVLEAFF.

The CDR3 DNA reads TGTGCCAGTAGTCTCTCCCCCGGAAACACCATATATTTT. Its protein product is CASSLSPGNTIYF. This chain links TRBV19 with TRBJ1-3; D is ambiguous. Germline V gives CDR1 LNHDA, CDR2 SQIVND (reference sequence). Trimming took 5 bases from V and 4 from J, leaving 9 bases between them. The CDR3 sequence is 13 residues long.

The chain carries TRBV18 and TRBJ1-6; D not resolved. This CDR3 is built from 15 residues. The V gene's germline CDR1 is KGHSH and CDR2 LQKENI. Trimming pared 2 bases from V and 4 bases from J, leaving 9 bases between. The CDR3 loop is CASSPEIRYNSPLHF. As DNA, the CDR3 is TGTGCCAGCTCACCAGAGATTCGGTATAATTCACCCCTCCACTTT.

Here the CDR3 reads CATSDLTGSKDYGYTF. The CDR3 DNA follows: TGTGCCACCAGTGATCTGACAGGAAGTAAAGACTATGGCTACACCTTC. The chain combines TRBV24-1 with TRBJ1-2, with D tentatively TRBD1 (6 bases). V gave up 3 bases and J gave up 3 bases, with 16 bases separating them. CDR3 length: 16 residues. Germline V gene sequence: CDR1 KGHDR, CDR2 SFDVKD.

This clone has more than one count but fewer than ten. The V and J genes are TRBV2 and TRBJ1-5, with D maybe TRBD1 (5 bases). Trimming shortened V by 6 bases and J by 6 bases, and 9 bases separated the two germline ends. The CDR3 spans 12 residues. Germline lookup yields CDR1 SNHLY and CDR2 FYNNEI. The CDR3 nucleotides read TGTGCCAGCAGAGTTACAGGTCAGCCCCAGCATTTT. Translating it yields CASRVTGQPQHF.

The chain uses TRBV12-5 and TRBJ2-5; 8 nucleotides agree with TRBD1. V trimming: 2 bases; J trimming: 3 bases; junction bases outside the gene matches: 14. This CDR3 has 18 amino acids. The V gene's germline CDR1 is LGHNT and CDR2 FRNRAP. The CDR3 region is CASGLYPYRTGLEETQYF. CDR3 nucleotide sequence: TGTGCTAGTGGTTTGTATCCGTATCGGACAGGGTTGGAAGAGACCCAGTACTTC.

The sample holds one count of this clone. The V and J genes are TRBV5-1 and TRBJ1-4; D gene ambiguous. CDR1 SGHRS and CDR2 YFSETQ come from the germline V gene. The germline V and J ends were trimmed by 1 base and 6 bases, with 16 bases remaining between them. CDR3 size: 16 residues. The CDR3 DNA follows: TGCGCCAGCAGCTTGATCGGGTCCCCGCGGGATGAAAAACTGTTTTTT. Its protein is CASSLIGSPRDEKLFF.